This T cell receptor beta chain was recovered during a study of T cell changes during pregnancy in multiple sclerosis. Generated by immunoSEQ multiplex PCR, the TCRdb table keeps only in-frame clones and is missing some. Among around 53,000 clones listed, roughly 90% were seen once. This TCR derives from a female donor with multiple sclerosis, enrolled in a pregnancy study. Sample: CD4+ T cells from peripheral blood mononuclear cells, taken after pregnancy.

The CDR3 protein is CASKRSSANTEAFF. The CDR3 region has the DNA TGTGCCAGCAAGCGGTCATCAGCGAACACTGAAGCTTTCTTT. The chain carries TRBV11-2 and TRBJ1-1; no definite D call. CDR3 length equals 14 residues. Trimming cost V 7 bases and J 1 base, with 13 bases left between them. The germline gives CDR1 SGHAT, CDR2 FQNNGV.